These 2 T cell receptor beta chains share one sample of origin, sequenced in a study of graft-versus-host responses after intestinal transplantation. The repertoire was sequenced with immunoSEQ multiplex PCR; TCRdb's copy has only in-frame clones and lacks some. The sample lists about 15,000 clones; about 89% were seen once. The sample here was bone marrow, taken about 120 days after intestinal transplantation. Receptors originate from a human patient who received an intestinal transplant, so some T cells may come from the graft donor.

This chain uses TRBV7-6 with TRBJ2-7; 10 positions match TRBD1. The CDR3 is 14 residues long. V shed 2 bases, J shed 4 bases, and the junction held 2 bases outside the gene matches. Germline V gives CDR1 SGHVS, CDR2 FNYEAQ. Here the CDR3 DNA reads TGTGCCAGCAGCTTACGGACAGGGGGTTACGAGCAGTACTTC. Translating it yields CASSLRTGGYEQYF.

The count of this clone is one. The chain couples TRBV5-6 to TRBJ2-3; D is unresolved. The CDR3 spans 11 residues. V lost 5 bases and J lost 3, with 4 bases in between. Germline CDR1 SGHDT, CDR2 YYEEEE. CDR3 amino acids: CASRGTDTQYF. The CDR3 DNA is TGTGCCAGCAGGGGGACAGATACGCAGTATTTT. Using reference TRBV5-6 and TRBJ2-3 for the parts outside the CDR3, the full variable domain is DAGVTQSPTHLIKTRGQQVTLRCSPKSGHDTVSWYQQALGQGPQFIFQYYEEEERQRGNFPDRFSGHQFPNYSSELNVNALLLGDSALYLCASRGTDTQYFGPGTRLTVL.